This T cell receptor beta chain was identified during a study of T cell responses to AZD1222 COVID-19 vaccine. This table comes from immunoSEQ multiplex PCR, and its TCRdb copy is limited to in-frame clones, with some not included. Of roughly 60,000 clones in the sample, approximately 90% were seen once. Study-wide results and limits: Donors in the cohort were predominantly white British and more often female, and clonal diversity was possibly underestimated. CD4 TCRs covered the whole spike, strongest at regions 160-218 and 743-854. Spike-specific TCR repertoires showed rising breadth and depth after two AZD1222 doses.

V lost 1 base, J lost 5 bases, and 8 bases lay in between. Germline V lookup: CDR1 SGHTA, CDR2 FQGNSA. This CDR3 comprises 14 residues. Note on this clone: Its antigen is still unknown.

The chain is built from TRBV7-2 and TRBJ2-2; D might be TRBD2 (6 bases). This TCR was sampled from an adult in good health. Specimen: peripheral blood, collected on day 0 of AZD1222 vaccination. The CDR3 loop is CASSLVGGTGELFF. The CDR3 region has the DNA TGTGCCAGCAGCTTAGTCGGGGGTACCGGGGAGCTGTTTTTT.